The 10 T cell receptor beta chains below come from one sample, sequenced in a study of cytomegalovirus exposure and HLA in healthy donors. The PCR employed 60 Vbeta primers together with 13 Jbeta primers. TCRdb's table, derived via immunoSEQ multiplex PCR, lists solely in-frame clones and lacks some. The sample contains about 120,000 clones, around 60% of which appear only once. Sequenced input: PBMCs. These receptors all come from a middle-aged man in good health and CMV-seropositive.

V is TRBV7-9 and J is TRBJ2-3, with D possibly matching TRBD2 (5 bases). V dropped 4 bases and J dropped 2 bases, with 22 bases sitting between them. CDR3 length: 18 amino acids. Germline assignment: CDR1 SEHNR and CDR2 FQNEAQ (reference sequence). CDR3 in DNA: TGTGCCAGCAGCTCCCCCGCCTCGATCGGGGAGTTCACAGATACGCAGTATTTT. It codes for CASSSPASIGEFTDTQYF.

The CDR3 here is CASSQAGGNYGYTF. CDR3 sequence (DNA): TGCGCCAGCAGCCAGGCGGGGGGAAACTATGGCTACACCTTC. The gene calls are TRBV5-1 and TRBJ1-2; D might be TRBD1 (5 bases). In germline, CDR1 is SGHRS, CDR2 YFSETQ. CDR3 size: 14 residues. Trimming took 4 bases from V and 2 from J, leaving 12 bases between them. The full variable domain, rest sourced from reference TRBV5-1 and TRBJ1-2, is KAGVTQTPRYLIKTRGQQVTLSCSPISGHRSVSWYQQTPGQGLQFLFEYFSETQRNKGNFPGRFSGRQFSNSRSEMNVSTLELGDSALYLCASSQAGGNYGYTFGSGTRLTVV.

A single count supports this clone. The junction differs from germline at one of its ends, possibly a read error. The chain recombines TRBV5-6 with TRBJ1-4; a possible D gene is TRBD1 (5 bases). The CDR3 extends over 16 amino acids. Germline loops: CDR1 SGHDT, CDR2 YYEEEE. The chain's CDR3 is CASSLRLGTTSEKLFF. Here the CDR3 DNA reads TGTGCCAGCAGCTTGAGACTTGGGACGACTAGTGAAAAACTGTTTTTT.

The chain is built from TRBV4-3 and TRBJ1-5; D gene uncertain. From germline, CDR1 is LGHNA and CDR2 YSLEER. V was cut by 0 bases and J by 3 bases, with 12 bases left in between. The CDR3 contains 16 residues. In nucleotides, the CDR3 is TGCGCCAGCAGCCAAGATGGGCCTGAGTACAATCAGCCCCAGCATTTT. It specifies CASSQDGPEYNQPQHF.

The CDR3 sequence: CASSLGGNTEAFF. CDR3 in DNA: TGTGCCAGCAGCTTGGGGGGGAACACTGAAGCTTTCTTT. The chain couples TRBV11-2 to TRBJ1-1; tentative D call: TRBD1 (5 bases). V was cut by 3 bases and J by 1 base, with 6 bases left in between. Germline-derived CDR1 and CDR2 are SGHAT and FQNNGV. This CDR3 region has 13 residues.

In this sample, this clone turned up a few times. The V call is TRBV29-1, the J call TRBJ2-3; TRBD2 might be the D (7 bases). The V and J ends lost 4 bases and 2 bases respectively, with 13 bases between them. In germline, CDR1 is SQVTM, CDR2 ANQGSEA. This CDR3 has 14 residues. This chain's CDR3 is CSVASGTTTDTQYF. As DNA, the CDR3 is TGCAGCGTTGCCAGCGGGACAACCACAGATACGCAGTATTTT.

Note on this clone: A read error may produce the germline difference seen at one junction end. J is TRBJ2-5 and V is TRBV7-7; 8 bases fit TRBD2. CDR3 length equals 17 residues. The germline V gene has CDR1 SSHAT and CDR2 FNYEAQ (reference sequence). The CDR3 spells CASSLVPAGEVQETQYF. CDR3 bases: TGTGCTAGCAGCTTAGTCCCAGCGGGAGAGGTCCAAGAGACCCAGTACTTC.

J is TRBJ1-2 and V is TRBV18; D possibly corresponds to TRBD1 (6 bases). Trimming shortened V by 2 bases and J by 4 bases, and 14 bases separated the two germline ends. This CDR3 comprises 15 residues. Germline CDR1 is KGHSH and CDR2 is LQKENI. The CDR3: CASSPGQGTRYGYTF. DNA for the CDR3: TGTGCCAGCTCACCAGGGCAGGGGACCCGCTATGGCTACACCTTC.

The chain uses TRBV7-9 and TRBJ2-7, with a possible D match to TRBD2 (5 bases). CDR3 length: 15 amino acids. From germline, CDR1 is SEHNR and CDR2 FQNEAQ (reference sequence). The germline V and J ends were trimmed by 2 bases and 3 bases, with 14 bases remaining between them. This chain's CDR3 is CASSLFSGNYYEQYF. CDR3 nucleotide sequence: TGTGCCAGCAGCTTATTCTCCGGGAACTACTACGAGCAGTACTTC.

The sample holds a few counts of this clone. V and J are TRBV25-1 and TRBJ2-5, with D unclear. Trimming took 3 bases from V and 1 from J, leaving 18 bases between them. The CDR3 has 17 amino acids. The germline CDR1 and CDR2 sequences are MGHDK and SYGVNS. The CDR3 bases are TGTGCCAGCAGTGAGGCCGTCGTCTACAGAATCCAAGAGACCCAGTACTTC. Translating it yields CASSEAVVYRIQETQYF.